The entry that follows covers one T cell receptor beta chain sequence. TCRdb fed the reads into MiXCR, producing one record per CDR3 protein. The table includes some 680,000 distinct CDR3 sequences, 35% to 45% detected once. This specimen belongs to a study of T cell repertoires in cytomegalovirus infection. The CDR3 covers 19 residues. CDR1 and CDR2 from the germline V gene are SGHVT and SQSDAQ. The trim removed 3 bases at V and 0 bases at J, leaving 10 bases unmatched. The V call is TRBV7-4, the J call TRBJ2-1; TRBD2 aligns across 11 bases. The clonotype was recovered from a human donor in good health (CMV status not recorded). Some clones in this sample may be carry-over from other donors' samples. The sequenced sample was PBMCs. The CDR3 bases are TGTGCCAGCAGCTTTACCCCGCTAGCGGGGGGAGGCTCCTACAATGAGCAGTTCTTC. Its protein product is CASSFTPLAGGGSYNEQFF.